The 8 T cell receptor beta chains listed next were all sequenced from one sample in a study of identifying expanded T cells in peripheral blood. Profiled with immunoSEQ multiplex PCR; TCRdb holds only in-frame clones, not every one. Of about 78,000 clones in the sample, almost 85% were seen once. Sequenced: blood. These receptors were obtained from a person between 18 and 69 years old in good health.

The V gene is TRBV28, the J gene TRBJ2-1; no clear D. The CDR3 has 13 residues. Trimming took 2 bases from V and 5 from J, leaving 7 bases between them. Per germline, CDR1 MDHEN and CDR2 SYDVKM. CDR3 residues: CASSLVGNNEQFF. For the CDR3, the DNA is TGTGCCAGCAGTTTAGTGGGCAACAATGAGCAGTTCTTC.

This clone has only one observation. This chain connects TRBV5-4 to TRBJ2-3, with D possibly matching TRBD2 (5 bases). Germline-derived CDR1 and CDR2 are SGHNT and YYREEE (reference sequence). The CDR3 is 12 residues long. V lost 5 bases to trimming and J lost 3 bases, with 7 bases between them. This CDR3 is CASSSGTDTQYF. CDR3 nucleotides: TGTGCCAGCAGTTCGGGGACAGATACGCAGTATTTT.

Here the CDR3 reads CAIRGDRLDTQYF. The CDR3 DNA is TGTGCCATCAGGGGCGACAGATTAGATACGCAGTATTTT. The V call is TRBV10-3, the J call TRBJ2-3; D perhaps matches TRBD1 (5 bases). Trimming took off 6 bases at V and 5 bases at J, with 12 bases between the two ends. Germline V gives CDR1 ENHRY, CDR2 SYGVKD. CDR3 length: 13 amino acids.

The chain is built from TRBV9 and TRBJ1-6, with D possibly TRBD1 on 6 matching bases. Germline values: CDR1 SGDLS, CDR2 YYNGEE. The CDR3 spans 15 residues. V was trimmed by 4 bases and J by 9 bases, leaving 17 bases between them. The CDR3: CASSNPRGSGSPLHF. The CDR3 DNA reads TGTGCCAGCAGCAATCCCAGGGGCTCCGGTTCACCCCTCCACTTT.

This chain connects TRBV6-5 to TRBJ2-7, with 7 bases identical to TRBD1. Germline V gene data show CDR1 as MNHEY and CDR2 as SVGAGI. The J segment lost 3 bases and the V segment lost 9 bases, leaving 2 bases of the junction unmatched. CDR3 length equals 11 residues. The CDR3 loop is CASQGDYEQYF. CDR3 nucleotides: TGTGCCAGTCAGGGGGACTACGAGCAGTACTTC.

The chain carries TRBV21-1 and TRBJ1-1. TRBV21-1 constitutes a pseudogene. CDR3 length: 13 amino acids. The CDR3 bases are TGTGCCAGCAGCAAATTACGGGATACTGAAGCTTTCTTT. This translates into CASSKLRDTEAFF.

This clone was observed a single time. The chain has TRBV9 and TRBJ2-7; 8 bases agree with TRBD2. The CDR3 is made up of 15 amino acids. Looked up from germline, CDR1 is SGDLS and CDR2 is YYNGEE. J lost 5 bases, V lost 0 bases, and 7 bases had no gene match. CDR3 protein: CASSVGGLAGDEQYF. The CDR3 coding sequence is TGTGCCAGCAGCGTAGGTGGGCTAGCGGGTGACGAGCAGTACTTC.

The V call is TRBV5-6, the J call TRBJ1-2; 7 positions match TRBD1. The germline CDR1 and CDR2 sequences are SGHDT and YYEEEE. V trimming: 1 base; J trimming: 8 bases; junction bases outside the gene matches: 5. CDR3 length equals 13 residues. The CDR3 sequence is CASSLRGQQGYTF. CDR3 coding DNA: TGTGCCAGCAGCTTGAGGGGACAGCAGGGCTACACCTTC.